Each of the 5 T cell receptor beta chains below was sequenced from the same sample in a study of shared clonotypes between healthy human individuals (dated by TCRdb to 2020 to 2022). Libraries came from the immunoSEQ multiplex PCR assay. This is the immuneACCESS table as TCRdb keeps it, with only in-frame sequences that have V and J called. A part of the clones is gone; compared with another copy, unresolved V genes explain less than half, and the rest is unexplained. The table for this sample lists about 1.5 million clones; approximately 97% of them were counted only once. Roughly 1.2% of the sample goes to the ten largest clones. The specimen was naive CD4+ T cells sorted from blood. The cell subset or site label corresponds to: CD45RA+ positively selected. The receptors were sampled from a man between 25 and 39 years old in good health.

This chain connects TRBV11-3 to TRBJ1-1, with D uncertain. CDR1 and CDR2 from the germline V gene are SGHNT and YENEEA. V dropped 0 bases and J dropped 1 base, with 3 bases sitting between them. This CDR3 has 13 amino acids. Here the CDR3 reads CASSLDPNTEAFF. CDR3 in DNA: TGTGCCAGCAGCTTAGACCCGAACACTGAAGCTTTCTTT.

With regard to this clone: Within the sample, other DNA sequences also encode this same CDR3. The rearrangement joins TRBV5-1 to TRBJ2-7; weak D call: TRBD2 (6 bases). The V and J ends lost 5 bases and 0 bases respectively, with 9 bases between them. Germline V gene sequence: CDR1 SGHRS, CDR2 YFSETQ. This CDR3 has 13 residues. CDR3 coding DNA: TGCGCCAGCAGTGTCGGGAGCTCCTACGAGCAGTACTTC. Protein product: CASSVGSSYEQYF.

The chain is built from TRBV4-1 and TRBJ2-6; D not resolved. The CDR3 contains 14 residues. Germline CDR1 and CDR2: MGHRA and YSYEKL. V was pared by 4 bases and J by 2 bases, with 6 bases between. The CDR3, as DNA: TGCGCCAGCAGCCTCGGGCCTGGGGCCAACGTCCTGACTTTC. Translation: CASSLGPGANVLTF.

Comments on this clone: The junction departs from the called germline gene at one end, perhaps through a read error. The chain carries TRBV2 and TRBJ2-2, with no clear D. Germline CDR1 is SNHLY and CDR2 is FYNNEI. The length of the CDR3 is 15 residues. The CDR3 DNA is TGTGCCAGCAGTTTCCTTCACGAGGCTTCCGGTGAGCTGTTTTTT. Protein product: CASSFLHEASGELFF.

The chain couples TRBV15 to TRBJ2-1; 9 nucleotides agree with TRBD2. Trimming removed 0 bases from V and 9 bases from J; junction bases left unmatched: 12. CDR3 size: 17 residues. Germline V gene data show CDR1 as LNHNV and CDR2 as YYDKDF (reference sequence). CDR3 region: CATSRERASGTVPEQFF. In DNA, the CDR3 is TGTGCCACCAGCAGAGAGAGGGCTAGCGGGACCGTTCCTGAGCAGTTCTTC.